This T cell receptor (beta chain) was sequenced for a study of blood T cell repertoires in COVID-19. The length of the CDR3 is 14 residues. The V gene end was trimmed by 4 bases and the J gene end by 4 bases; junction bases not matched to a gene: 6. Germline values: CDR1 KGHSH, CDR2 LQKENI. This clone was picked up one time. TCRdb keeps only in-frame clones here, not all; method: immunoSEQ multiplex PCR. Of hundreds of thousands of clones in the sample, around 92% were seen once. The chain uses TRBV18 and TRBJ2-7; 8 bases map to TRBD1. Sequencing was performed on peripheral blood. This receptor was obtained from a young woman with COVID-19, enrolled during active disease. The CDR3 DNA follows: TGTGCCAGCTCACTTCAGACAGGGGTGTACGAGCAGTACTTC. Amino acids: CASSLQTGVYEQYF.